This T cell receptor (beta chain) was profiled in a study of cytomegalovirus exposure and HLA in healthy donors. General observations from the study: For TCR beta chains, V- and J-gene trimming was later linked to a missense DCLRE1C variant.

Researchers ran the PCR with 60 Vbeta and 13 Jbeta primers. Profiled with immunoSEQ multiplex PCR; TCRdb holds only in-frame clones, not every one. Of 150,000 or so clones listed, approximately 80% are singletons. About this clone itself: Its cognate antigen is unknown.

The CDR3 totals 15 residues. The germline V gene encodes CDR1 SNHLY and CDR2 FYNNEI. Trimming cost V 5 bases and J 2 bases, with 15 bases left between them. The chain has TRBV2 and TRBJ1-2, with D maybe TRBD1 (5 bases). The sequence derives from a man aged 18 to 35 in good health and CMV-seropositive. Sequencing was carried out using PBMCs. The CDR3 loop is CASSFDRASNYGYTF. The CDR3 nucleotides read TGTGCCAGCAGTTTCGACAGAGCCTCGAACTATGGCTACACCTTC.